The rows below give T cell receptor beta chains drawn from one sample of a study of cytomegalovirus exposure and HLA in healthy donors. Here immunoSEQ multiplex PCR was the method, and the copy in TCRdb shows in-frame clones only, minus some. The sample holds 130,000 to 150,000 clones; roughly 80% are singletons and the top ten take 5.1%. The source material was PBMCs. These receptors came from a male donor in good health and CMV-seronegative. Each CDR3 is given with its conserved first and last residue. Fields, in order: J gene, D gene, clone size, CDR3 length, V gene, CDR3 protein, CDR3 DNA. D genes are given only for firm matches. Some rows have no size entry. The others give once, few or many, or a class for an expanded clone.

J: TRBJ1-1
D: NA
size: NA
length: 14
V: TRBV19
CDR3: CASTPGRGNTEAFF
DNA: TGTGCCAGTACCCCAGGTAGGGGGAACACTGAAGCTTTCTTT

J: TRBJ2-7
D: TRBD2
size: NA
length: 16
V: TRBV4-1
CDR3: CASSQPTSGYSYEQYF
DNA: TGCGCCAGCAGCCAACCGACTAGCGGCTATTCCTACGAGCAGTACTTC

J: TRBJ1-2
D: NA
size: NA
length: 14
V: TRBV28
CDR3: CASSQTVSNYGYTF
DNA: TGTGCCAGCAGTCAAACAGTTTCTAACTATGGCTACACCTTC

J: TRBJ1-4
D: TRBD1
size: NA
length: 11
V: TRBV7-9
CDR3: CASSGQGGLFF
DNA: TGTGCCAGCAGCGGCCAGGGGGGATTGTTTTTT

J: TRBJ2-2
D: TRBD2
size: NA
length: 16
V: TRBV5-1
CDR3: CASSLEGGIYTGELFF
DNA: TGCGCCAGCAGCTTGGAGGGAGGGATTTACACCGGGGAGCTGTTTTTT

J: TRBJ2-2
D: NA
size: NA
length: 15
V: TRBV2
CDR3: CASSDNRVNTGELFF
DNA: TGTGCCAGCAGTGACAACAGGGTGAACACCGGGGAGCTGTTTTTT

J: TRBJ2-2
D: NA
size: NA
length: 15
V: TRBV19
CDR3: CASRAGQTNTGELFF
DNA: TGTGCCAGTAGGGCTGGACAGACGAACACCGGGGAGCTGTTTTTT

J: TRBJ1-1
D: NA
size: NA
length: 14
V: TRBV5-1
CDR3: CASLEGSGNTEAFF
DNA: TGCGCCAGCCTTGAGGGCTCGGGGAACACTGAAGCTTTCTTT

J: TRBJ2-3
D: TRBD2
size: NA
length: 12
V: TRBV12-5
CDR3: CASAREVGTQYF
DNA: TGTGCTAGTGCCCGGGAGGTCGGCACGCAGTATTTT

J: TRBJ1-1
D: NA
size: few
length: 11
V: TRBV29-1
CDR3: CSVVLLGDAFF
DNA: TGCAGCGTTGTTTTGTTGGGAGATGCTTTCTTT

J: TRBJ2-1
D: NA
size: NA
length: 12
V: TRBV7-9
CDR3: CASSPGRHEQFF
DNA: TGTGCCAGCAGCCCGGGGAGGCATGAGCAGTTCTTC

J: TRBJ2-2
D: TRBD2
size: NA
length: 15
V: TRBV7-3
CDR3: CASSRGLAGTGELFF
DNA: TGTGCCAGCAGCCGGGGACTAGCGGGGACCGGGGAGCTGTTTTTT

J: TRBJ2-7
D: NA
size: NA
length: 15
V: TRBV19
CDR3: CASSNTGSTSYEQYF
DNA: TGTGCCAGTAGTAATACCGGGTCCACTTCCTACGAGCAGTACTTC

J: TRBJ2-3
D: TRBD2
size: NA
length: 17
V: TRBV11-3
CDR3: CASSYGSGGAGADTQYF
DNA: TGTGCCAGCAGCTACGGTAGCGGGGGGGCTGGGGCGGATACGCAGTATTTT

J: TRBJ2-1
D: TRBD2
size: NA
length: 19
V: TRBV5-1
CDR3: CASSSRPLAGEPGYNEQFF
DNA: TGCGCCAGCAGCTCCCGGCCCCTAGCGGGGGAGCCGGGCTACAATGAGCAGTTCTTC

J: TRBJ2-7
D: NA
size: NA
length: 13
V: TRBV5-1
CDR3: CASSDREGLEQYF
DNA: TGCGCCAGTTCGGACAGGGAGGGTCTCGAGCAGTACTTC

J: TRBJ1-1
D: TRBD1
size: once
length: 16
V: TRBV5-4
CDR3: CASSLGTGVLGTEAFF
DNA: TGTGCCAGCAGCTTGGGTACAGGGGTCTTAGGCACTGAAGCTTTCTTT

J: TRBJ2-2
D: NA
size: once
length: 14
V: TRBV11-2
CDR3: CASSSTERPGELFF
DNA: TGTGCCAGCAGTTCCACGGAGCGTCCCGGGGAGCTGTTTTTT

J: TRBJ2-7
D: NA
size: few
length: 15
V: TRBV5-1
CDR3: CASSPRAGGSHEQYF
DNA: TGCGCCAGCAGCCCACGGGCGGGTGGGAGCCACGAGCAGTACTTC

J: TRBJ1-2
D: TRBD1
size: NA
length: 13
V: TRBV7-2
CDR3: CASSRQGNYGYTF
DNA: TGTGCCAGCAGCCGACAGGGGAACTATGGCTACACCTTC

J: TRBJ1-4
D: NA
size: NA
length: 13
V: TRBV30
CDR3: CAWTGGLNEKLFF
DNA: TGTGCCTGGACGGGGGGGCTTAATGAAAAACTGTTTTTT

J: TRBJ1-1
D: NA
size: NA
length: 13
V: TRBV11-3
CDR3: CASSLGLEEEAFF
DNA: TGTGCCAGCAGCTTAGGTCTGGAGGAAGAGGCTTTCTTT

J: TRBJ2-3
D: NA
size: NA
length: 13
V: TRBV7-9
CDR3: CASTPLAPDTQYF
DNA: TGTGCCAGCACCCCCCTAGCCCCAGATACGCAGTATTTT

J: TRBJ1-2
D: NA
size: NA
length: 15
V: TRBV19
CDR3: CASSIDPGRIGGYTF
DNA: TGTGCCAGTAGTATAGATCCGGGGAGGATCGGCGGCTACACCTTC

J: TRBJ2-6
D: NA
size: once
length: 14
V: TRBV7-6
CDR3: CASSFSSGANVLTF
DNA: TGTGCCAGCAGCTTCAGCTCTGGGGCCAACGTCCTGACTTTC

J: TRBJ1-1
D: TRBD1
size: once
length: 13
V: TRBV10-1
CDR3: CASSPRTGTEAFF
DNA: TGCGCCAGCAGTCCCCGGACAGGCACTGAAGCTTTCTTT

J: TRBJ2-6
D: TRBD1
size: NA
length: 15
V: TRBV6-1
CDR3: CASSESGQGRATLTF
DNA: TGTGCCAGCAGTGAATCGGGACAGGGGAGGGCGACCCTGACTTTC

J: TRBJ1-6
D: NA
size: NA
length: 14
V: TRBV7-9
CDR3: CASSLSRTDSPLHF
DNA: TGTGCCAGCAGCTTAAGTAGGACAGATTCACCCCTCCACTTT

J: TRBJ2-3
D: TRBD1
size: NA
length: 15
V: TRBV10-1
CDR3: CASPRGQGAPDTQYF
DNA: TGCGCCAGCCCCCGTGGACAGGGGGCCCCAGATACGCAGTATTTT

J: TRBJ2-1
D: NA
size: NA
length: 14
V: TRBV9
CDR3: CASSVASSYNEQFF
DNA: TGTGCCAGCAGCGTAGCGAGCTCCTACAATGAGCAGTTCTTC

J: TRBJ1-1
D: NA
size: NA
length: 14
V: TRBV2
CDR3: CASSVLRANTEAFF
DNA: TGTGCCAGCAGCGTCCTGAGGGCTAACACTGAAGCTTTCTTT